This T cell receptor beta chain was sequenced during a study of T cell changes during pregnancy in multiple sclerosis. Assay used: immunoSEQ multiplex PCR; TCRdb lists only in-frame clones, some missing. This table holds about 59,000 clones, just under 95% found once. CDR3 length: 12 amino acids. Trimming at V came to 4 bases and at J to 6 bases, leaving 1 base not matched to a gene. From germline, CDR1 is SGHAT and CDR2 FQNNGV. J is TRBJ1-2 and V is TRBV11-2, with 8 bases aligning to TRBD1. The sample in question was CD4+ T cells from peripheral blood mononuclear cells, obtained before pregnancy. The receptor comes from a female donor with multiple sclerosis, enrolled in a pregnancy study. In nucleotides, the CDR3 is TGTGCCAGCAGCTCGACAGGGGATGGCTACACCTTC. It yields the protein CASSSTGDGYTF.